This T cell receptor beta chain was sequenced in a study of identical twins. Through template switching, a universal primer site was introduced, and the cDNA contained unique molecular identifiers. MiXCR, applied by TCRdb to the 5' RACE reads, yields one record per CDR3 protein. The table lists approximately 700,000 distinct CDR3 sequences, over 5% of them singletons, with 1.5% to 2% in the top ten. All donors were healthy, and all were Caucasian. Germline V lookup: CDR1 ENHRY, CDR2 SYGVKD. Trimming took off 0 bases at V and 0 bases at J, with 15 bases between the two ends. This CDR3 has 18 amino acids. Study-level points and caveats: Insertions were fewer in abundant cord blood beta clonotypes, whereas memory repertoires showed none of this pattern.

Many counts were recorded for this clonotype. Its antigen is unknown. This clonotype originated in a man younger than 35 in good health. The chain combines TRBV10-3 with TRBJ2-1; D gene uncertain. Sequenced sample: naive T cells sorted from blood. CDR3 bases: TGTGCCATCAGTGAGTCTGTAAGCCCCGACATCTCCTACAATGAGCAGTTCTTC. As protein: CAISESVSPDISYNEQFF.